Sequencing of this TCR beta chain was carried out in a study of blood T cell repertoires in COVID-19. Study summary: Sites across the United States, Italy and Spain contributed samples from acute and convalescent COVID-19.

Using immunoSEQ multiplex PCR, the repertoire was profiled, and TCRdb retains in-frame clones only, with some absent. Among over 80,000 clones, 80% to 90% were seen once, and the ten largest hold about 9.1%. V trimming: 5 bases; J trimming: 2 bases; junction bases outside the gene matches: 7. CDR3 length: 17 residues. The germline V gene encodes CDR1 MNHNS and CDR2 SASEGT. The TCR sequence derives from a man aged 50-59 years with acute or convalescent COVID-19. Sequencing was done on a sample of peripheral blood. The J gene is TRBJ2-5, the V gene TRBV6-1; 14 bases map to TRBD2. The CDR3 DNA sequence: TGTGCCAGCAGTAAAGGGACTAGCGGGGGTCAGCAAGAGACCCAGTACTTC. Translation gives CASSKGTSGGQQETQYF.